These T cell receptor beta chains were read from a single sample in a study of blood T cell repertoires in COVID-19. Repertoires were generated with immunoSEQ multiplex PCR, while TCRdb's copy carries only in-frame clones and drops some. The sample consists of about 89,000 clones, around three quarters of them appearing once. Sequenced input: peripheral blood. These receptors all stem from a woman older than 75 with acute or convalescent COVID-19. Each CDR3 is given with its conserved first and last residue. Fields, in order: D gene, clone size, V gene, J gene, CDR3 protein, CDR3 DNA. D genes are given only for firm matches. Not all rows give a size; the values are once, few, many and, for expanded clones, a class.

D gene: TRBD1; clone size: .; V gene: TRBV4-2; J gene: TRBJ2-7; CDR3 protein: CASSQERTGQYEQYF; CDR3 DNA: TGTGCCAGCAGCCAAGAGAGGACAGGACAATACGAGCAGTACTTC
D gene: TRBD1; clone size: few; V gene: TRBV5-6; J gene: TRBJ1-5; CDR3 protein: CASSLQGALEPQHF; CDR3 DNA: TGTGCCAGCAGCTTACAGGGGGCATTAGAGCCCCAGCATTTT
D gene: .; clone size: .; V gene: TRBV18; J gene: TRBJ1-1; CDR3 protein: CASSPAGNTEAFF; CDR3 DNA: TGTGCCAGCTCACCGGCGGGAAACACTGAAGCTTTCTTT
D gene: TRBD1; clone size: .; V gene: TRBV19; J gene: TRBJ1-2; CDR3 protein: CASSRNRGRGYGYTF; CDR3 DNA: TGTGCCAGTAGTAGGAACAGGGGGCGCGGCTATGGCTACACCTTC
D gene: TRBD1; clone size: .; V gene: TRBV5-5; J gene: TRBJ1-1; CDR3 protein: CASSRDRLNTEAFF; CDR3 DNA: TGTGCCAGCAGCCGGGACAGGTTGAACACTGAAGCTTTCTTT
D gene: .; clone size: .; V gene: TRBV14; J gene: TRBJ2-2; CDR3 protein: CASSQEPPGTGELFF; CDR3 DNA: TGTGCCAGCAGCCAAGAGCCCCCGGGAACCGGGGAGCTGTTTTTT
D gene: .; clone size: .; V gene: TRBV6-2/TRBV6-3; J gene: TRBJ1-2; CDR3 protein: CASTPRSNYGYTF; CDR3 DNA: TGTGCCAGCACCCCGAGGTCTAACTATGGCTACACCTTC
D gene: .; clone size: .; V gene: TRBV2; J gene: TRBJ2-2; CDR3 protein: CASLLEGGSNTGELFF; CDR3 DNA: TGTGCCAGCCTCCTCGAGGGGGGGTCTAACACCGGGGAGCTGTTTTTT
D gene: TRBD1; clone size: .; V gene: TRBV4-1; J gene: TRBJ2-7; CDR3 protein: CASSQVGQGSYEQYF; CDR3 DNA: TGCGCCAGCAGCCAAGTTGGACAGGGAAGTTACGAGCAGTACTTC
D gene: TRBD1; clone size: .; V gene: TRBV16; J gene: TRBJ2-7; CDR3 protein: CASSQGRQGPSGEQYF; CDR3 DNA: TGTGCCAGCAGCCAAGGGCGACAGGGGCCCTCGGGGGAGCAGTACTTC
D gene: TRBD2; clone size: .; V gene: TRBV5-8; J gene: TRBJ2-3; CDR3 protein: CASPKSGGSTDTQYF; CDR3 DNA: TGTGCCAGCCCCAAATCCGGGGGGAGCACAGATACGCAGTATTTT
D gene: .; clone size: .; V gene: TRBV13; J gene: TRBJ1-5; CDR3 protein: CASSLRESNQPQHF; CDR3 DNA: TGTGCCAGCAGCTTGAGGGAGAGCAATCAGCCCCAGCATTTT
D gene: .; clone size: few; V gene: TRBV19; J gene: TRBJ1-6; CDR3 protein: CASITRRRASPLHF; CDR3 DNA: TGTGCCAGTATAACTAGGAGGAGGGCGTCACCCCTCCACTTT
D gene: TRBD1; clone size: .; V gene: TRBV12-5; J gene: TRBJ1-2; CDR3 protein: CASCRDSINYGYTF; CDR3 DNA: TGTGCTAGTTGTAGGGACAGCATCAACTATGGCTACACCTTC
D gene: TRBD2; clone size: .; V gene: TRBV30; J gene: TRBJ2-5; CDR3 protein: CAWSGLAGGYLRETQYF; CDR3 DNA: TGTGCCTGGAGTGGACTAGCGGGGGGGTATTTGAGGGAGACCCAGTACTTC
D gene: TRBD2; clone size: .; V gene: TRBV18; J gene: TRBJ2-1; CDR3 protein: CASSPTSGSRNEQFF; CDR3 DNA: TGTGCCAGCTCGCCTACTAGCGGGAGCAGGAATGAGCAGTTCTTC
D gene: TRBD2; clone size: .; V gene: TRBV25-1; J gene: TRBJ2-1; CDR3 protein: CASSESGSGRAYNEQFF; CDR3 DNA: TGTGCCAGCAGTGAATCAGGGAGCGGGAGGGCCTACAATGAGCAGTTCTTC
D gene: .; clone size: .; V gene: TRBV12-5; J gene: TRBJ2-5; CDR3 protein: CASGPGRGQETQYF; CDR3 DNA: TGTGCTAGTGGCCCCGGACGGGGACAAGAGACCCAGTACTTC
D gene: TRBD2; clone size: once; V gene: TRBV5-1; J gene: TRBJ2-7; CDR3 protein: CASSLNGGSREQYF; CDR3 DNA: TGCGCCAGCAGCTTGAATGGCGGGAGTCGCGAGCAGTACTTC
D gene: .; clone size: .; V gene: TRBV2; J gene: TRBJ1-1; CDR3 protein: CASTLQGLNTEAFF; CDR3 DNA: TGTGCCAGCACCTTGCAGGGGCTGAACACTGAAGCTTTCTTT
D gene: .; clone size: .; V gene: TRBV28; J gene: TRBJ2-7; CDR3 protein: CASRDSPSSEQYF; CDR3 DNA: TGTGCCAGCCGAGATTCTCCATCCTCCGAGCAGTACTTC
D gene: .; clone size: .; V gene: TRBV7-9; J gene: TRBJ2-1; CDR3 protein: CASSTGLPLFF; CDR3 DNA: TGTGCCAGCAGCACCGGACTACCGCTATTCTTC
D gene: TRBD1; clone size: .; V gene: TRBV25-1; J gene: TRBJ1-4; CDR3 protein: CASSPDRGRPANEKLFF; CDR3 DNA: TGTGCCAGCAGCCCGGACAGGGGGCGACCGGCTAATGAAAAACTGTTTTTT
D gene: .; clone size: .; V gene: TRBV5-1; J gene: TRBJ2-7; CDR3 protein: CASSFRDADEQYF; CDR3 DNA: TGCGCCAGCAGCTTCAGGGATGCGGACGAGCAGTACTTC
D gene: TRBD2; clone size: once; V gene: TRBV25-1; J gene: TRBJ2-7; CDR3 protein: CASGFSGRDEQYF; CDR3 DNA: TGTGCCAGCGGGTTTAGCGGGAGGGACGAGCAGTACTTC
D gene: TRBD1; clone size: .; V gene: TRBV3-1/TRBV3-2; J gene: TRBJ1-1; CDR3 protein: CASSQRDRGRTEAFF; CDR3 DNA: TGTGCCAGCAGCCAGCGGGACAGGGGGAGGACTGAAGCTTTCTTT
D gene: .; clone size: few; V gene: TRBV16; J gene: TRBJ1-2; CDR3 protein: CASSQFGTFGYTF; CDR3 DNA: TGTGCCAGCAGCCAATTCGGGACATTCGGCTACACCTTC
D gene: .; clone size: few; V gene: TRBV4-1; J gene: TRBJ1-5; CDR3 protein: CASSQDRNSRNQPQHF; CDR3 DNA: TGCGCCAGCAGCCAAGATCGCAACAGTCGCAATCAGCCCCAGCATTTT
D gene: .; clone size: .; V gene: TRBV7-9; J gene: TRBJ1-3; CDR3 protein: CASSARGVLSGNTIYF; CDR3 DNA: TGTGCCAGCAGCGCCCGGGGGGTACTCTCTGGAAACACCATATATTTT
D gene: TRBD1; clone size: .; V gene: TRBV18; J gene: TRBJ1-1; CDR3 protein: CASSPLDRGNTEAFF; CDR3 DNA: TGTGCCAGCTCACCCTTGGACAGGGGGAACACTGAAGCTTTCTTT
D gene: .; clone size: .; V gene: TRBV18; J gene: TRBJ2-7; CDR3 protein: CASSATQEQYF; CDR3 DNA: TGTGCCAGCTCCGCCACCCAGGAGCAGTACTTC
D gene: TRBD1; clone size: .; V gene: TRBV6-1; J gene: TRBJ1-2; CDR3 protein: CASSEAGGNYGYTF; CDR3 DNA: TGTGCCAGCAGTGAGGCAGGGGGCAACTATGGCTACACCTTC
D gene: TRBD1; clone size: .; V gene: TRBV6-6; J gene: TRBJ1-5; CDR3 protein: CASKLKQGLGNQPQHF; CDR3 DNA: TGTGCCAGCAAGCTAAAACAGGGGCTTGGCAATCAGCCCCAGCATTTT